The 10 T cell receptor beta chains presented below share a single source sample, sequenced in a study of cytomegalovirus exposure and HLA in healthy donors (dated by TCRdb to about 2017). Library creation used the immunoSEQ multiplex PCR assay. For the multiplex PCR, a mixture combining 60 forward primers for TCR Vbeta segments and 13 reverse primers for TCR Jbeta segments was used. TCRdb stores this immuneACCESS table with in-frame sequences only. Part of the clones is absent; in the studies checked, under half of the shortfall reflects unresolved V genes, and no reason is known for the rest. The table for this sample lists under 200,000 clones; about four fifths of them were counted only once. The top ten clones comprise more than 8% of the sample. Sequenced sample: PBMCs. The source is a male donor in good health and CMV-seropositive.

This sequence joins TRBV30 and TRBJ2-7; tentatively, D is TRBD2 (6 bases). Trimming removed 7 bases from V and 2 bases from J, with 12 bases in between. Germline loops: CDR1 GTSNPN, CDR2 SVGIG (reference sequence). CDR3 size: 12 residues. CDR3 residues: CAYERVAYEQYF. The CDR3 coding sequence is TGTGCCTATGAGCGGGTGGCCTACGAGCAGTACTTC.

This clone came up a few times. The chain links TRBV27 to TRBJ1-2; D is ambiguous. CDR1 and CDR2 from the germline V gene are MNHEY and SMNVEV (reference sequence). The CDR3 loop spans 14 amino acids. V dropped 5 bases and J dropped 2 bases, with 12 bases sitting between them. CDR3: CASSPLGGNYGYTF. The CDR3 DNA follows: TGTGCCAGCAGTCCCCTAGGAGGGAACTATGGCTACACCTTC.

The V and J genes are TRBV4-2 and TRBJ2-2; 12 bases match TRBD2. Germline V gives CDR1 LGHNA, CDR2 YNFKEQ. The V and J ends lost 2 bases and 6 bases, in that order; junction bases with no gene match: 1. The CDR3 runs to 15 residues. CDR3 nucleotide sequence: TGTGCCAGCAGCCAACTAGCGGGGGGGCCCGGGGAGCTGTTTTTT. Its protein is CASSQLAGGPGELFF.

As regards this clone: The junction departs from germline at one end; a sequencing error may be responsible. J is TRBJ2-6 and V is TRBV5-4; tentative D call: TRBD1 (8 bases). The CDR3 is 18 residues long. CDR1 is SGHNT, CDR2 YYREEE, per germline (reference sequence). The CDR3 loop reads CASSPNRGRAAGANGLTF. CDR3 coding DNA: TGTGCCAGCAGCCCTAACAGGGGGAGGGCGGCTGGGGCCAACGGCCTGACTTTC.

The chain joins TRBV28 to TRBJ2-6; 9 bases are a match to TRBD1. The CDR3 has 17 residues. The germline CDR1 and CDR2 sequences are MDHEN and SYDVKM. J gave up 2 bases and V 10 bases, and 12 bases lay outside the gene matches. The CDR3 DNA reads TGTGCCACCACTGACAGGGGGGAAGGAACTGGGGCCAACGTCCTGACTTTC. This sequence encodes CATTDRGEGTGANVLTF. Full variable domain (remainder filled in from reference TRBV28 and TRBJ2-6): DVKVTQSSRYLVKRTGEKVFLECVQDMDHENMFWYRQDPGLGLRLIYFSYDVKMKEKGDIPEGYSVSREKKERFSLILESASTNQTSMYLCATTDRGEGTGANVLTFGAGSRLTVL.

CDR3 DNA: TGTGCCAGCAGTCGTGGACAGGGATACGAGCAGTACTTC. Amino acids: CASSRGQGYEQYF. J is TRBJ2-7 and V is TRBV7-9; TRBD1 matches 8 bases. The length of the CDR3 is 13 residues. V dropped 6 bases and J dropped 4; count of bases not matched to a gene: 5. From germline, CDR1 is SEHNR and CDR2 FQNEAQ (reference sequence).

This chain connects TRBV6-4 to TRBJ2-1; 12 positions match TRBD2. This CDR3 region has 15 residues. Germline loops: CDR1 MRHNA, CDR2 SNTAGT. V was pared by 3 bases and J by 8 bases, with 5 bases of the junction left unmatched. The CDR3 nucleotides read TGTGCCAGCAGTGAATCTAGCGGGGGGGCTTATGAGCAGTTCTTC. Translated: CASSESSGGAYEQFF.

The chain combines TRBV28 with TRBJ1-2; D is perhaps TRBD1 (5 bases). Trimming pared 6 bases from V and 4 bases from J, leaving 15 bases between. There are 14 residues in the CDR3. CDR1 is MDHEN, CDR2 SYDVKM, per germline. CDR3 bases: TGTGCCAGCAGCACGGGGGGGGATATCTATGGCTACACCTTC. It yields the protein CASSTGGDIYGYTF.

This chain links TRBV18 with TRBJ2-7, with 9 bases fitting TRBD1. The ends lost 3 bases at V and 3 bases at J; junction bases unmatched: 9. The germline V gene has CDR1 KGHSH and CDR2 LQKENI. The CDR3 runs 16 residues. The CDR3 loop is CASSPPYGTGNYEQYF. Written as DNA, the CDR3 is TGTGCCAGCTCACCTCCTTACGGGACAGGGAACTACGAGCAGTACTTC.

The chain combines TRBV19 with TRBJ2-3; 11 bases line up with TRBD2. After removal of 1 base from V and 2 bases from J, the junction contained 2 bases not matched to a gene. This CDR3 spans 16 amino acids. Germline-derived CDR1 and CDR2 are LNHDA and SQIVND (reference sequence). Here the CDR3 reads CASSIVAGGPTDTQYF. The CDR3 DNA reads TGTGCCAGTAGTATAGTAGCGGGGGGGCCCACAGATACGCAGTATTTT.